Listed below are T cell receptor beta chains from one sample, sequenced in a study of shared clonotypes between healthy human individuals. Generated by immunoSEQ multiplex PCR, the TCRdb table keeps only in-frame clones and is missing some. The data show around 1.9 million clones, with 85% to 95% seen just once and under 2% held by the top ten. Sequenced sample: naive CD8+ T cells from PBMCs. The receptors shown here come from a man aged 18 to 35 in good health. Some clones in this sample may be carry-over from other donors' samples. CDR3s include the opening cysteine and the closing phenylalanine or tryptophan. The D gene is left open where the match is weak.

j_call: TRBJ2-7; d_call: .; v_call: TRBV27; cdr3_aa: CASGNLRGFEQYF; cdr3_nt: TGTGCCAGCGGTAATCTTCGAGGGTTCGAGCAGTACTTC
j_call: TRBJ1-6; d_call: .; v_call: TRBV7-9; cdr3_aa: CASSLSGLVQKDSPLHF; cdr3_nt: TGTGCCAGCAGCTTATCGGGTTTGGTACAGAAGGATTCACCCCTCCACTTT
j_call: TRBJ1-1; d_call: .; v_call: TRBV27; cdr3_aa: CASSLSQGYTEAFF; cdr3_nt: TGTGCCAGCAGTTTATCCCAGGGCTACACTGAAGCTTTCTTT
j_call: TRBJ1-1; d_call: .; v_call: TRBV27; cdr3_aa: CASSLVGAYAEAFF; cdr3_nt: TGTGCCAGCAGTTTAGTCGGGGCGTATGCTGAAGCTTTCTTT
j_call: TRBJ2-1; d_call: .; v_call: TRBV19; cdr3_aa: CASRYGSYNEQFF; cdr3_nt: TGTGCCAGTAGGTACGGGAGCTACAATGAGCAGTTCTTC
j_call: TRBJ1-5; d_call: TRBD1; v_call: TRBV18; cdr3_aa: CASSPDRGTPNQPQHF; cdr3_nt: TGTGCCAGCTCACCCGACAGGGGCACCCCTAATCAGCCCCAGCATTTT
j_call: TRBJ1-1; d_call: .; v_call: TRBV5-5; cdr3_aa: CASSSDGVWGNTEAFF; cdr3_nt: TGTGCCAGCAGCTCGGACGGCGTTTGGGGTAACACTGAAGCTTTCTTT
j_call: TRBJ1-1; d_call: .; v_call: TRBV19; cdr3_aa: CASSIGQGGTEAFF; cdr3_nt: TGTGCCAGTAGTATTGGGCAGGGTGGCACTGAAGCTTTCTTT
j_call: TRBJ2-7; d_call: .; v_call: TRBV28; cdr3_aa: CASSFSFGTYEQYF; cdr3_nt: TGTGCCAGCAGTTTCAGTTTTGGGACCTACGAGCAGTACTTC
j_call: TRBJ2-6; d_call: .; v_call: TRBV4-1; cdr3_aa: CASSPLRGEGANVLTF; cdr3_nt: TGCGCCAGCAGCCCTCTCAGGGGAGAGGGGGCCAACGTCCTGACTTTC
j_call: TRBJ2-7; d_call: .; v_call: TRBV5-6; cdr3_aa: CASSLAGGFEQYF; cdr3_nt: TGTGCCAGCAGCTTGGCCGGGGGTTTCGAGCAGTACTTC
j_call: TRBJ2-7; d_call: .; v_call: TRBV27; cdr3_aa: CASSLFSSTEQYF; cdr3_nt: TGTGCCAGCAGTTTATTTTCCTCCACCGAGCAGTACTTC
j_call: TRBJ1-1; d_call: .; v_call: TRBV6-5; cdr3_aa: CASSPSENTEAFF; cdr3_nt: TGTGCCAGCAGTCCCTCAGAGAACACTGAAGCTTTCTTT
j_call: TRBJ2-7; d_call: TRBD1; v_call: TRBV5-1; cdr3_aa: CASSLSTGGRFEQYF; cdr3_nt: TGCGCCAGCAGCTTGTCGACAGGGGGCCGCTTCGAGCAGTACTTC
j_call: TRBJ2-7; d_call: TRBD2; v_call: TRBV5-1; cdr3_aa: CASSKSGREGYSSYEQYF; cdr3_nt: TGCGCCAGCAGCAAAAGCGGGCGGGAGGGGTATAGCTCCTACGAGCAGTACTTC
j_call: TRBJ2-7; d_call: .; v_call: TRBV6-6; cdr3_aa: CASSYSVRGEQYF; cdr3_nt: TGTGCCAGCAGTTACTCGGTTAGGGGCGAGCAGTACTTC
j_call: TRBJ2-5; d_call: .; v_call: TRBV11-2; cdr3_aa: CASSLEDFHETQYF; cdr3_nt: TGTGCCAGCAGCTTAGAGGACTTCCACGAGACCCAGTACTTC
j_call: TRBJ2-1; d_call: .; v_call: TRBV27; cdr3_aa: CASSPSTGEEYNEQFF; cdr3_nt: TGTGCCAGCAGTCCCAGTACTGGGGAGGAATACAATGAGCAGTTCTTC
j_call: TRBJ1-4; d_call: .; v_call: TRBV28; cdr3_aa: CASSFIGATNEKLFF; cdr3_nt: TGTGCCAGCAGTTTTATTGGGGCAACTAATGAAAAACTGTTTTTT
j_call: TRBJ2-7; d_call: .; v_call: TRBV5-4; cdr3_aa: CASSTDSKQYF; cdr3_nt: TGTGCCAGCAGCACCGACAGTAAGCAGTACTTC
j_call: TRBJ2-7; d_call: .; v_call: TRBV19; cdr3_aa: CASSRTGTYEQYF; cdr3_nt: TGTGCCAGTAGTAGAACAGGGACCTACGAGCAGTACTTC
j_call: TRBJ2-7; d_call: TRBD1; v_call: TRBV18; cdr3_aa: CASSPRTGGGLGLYEQYF; cdr3_nt: TGTGCCAGCTCACCACGGACAGGGGGCGGCCTAGGCCTCTACGAGCAGTACTTC